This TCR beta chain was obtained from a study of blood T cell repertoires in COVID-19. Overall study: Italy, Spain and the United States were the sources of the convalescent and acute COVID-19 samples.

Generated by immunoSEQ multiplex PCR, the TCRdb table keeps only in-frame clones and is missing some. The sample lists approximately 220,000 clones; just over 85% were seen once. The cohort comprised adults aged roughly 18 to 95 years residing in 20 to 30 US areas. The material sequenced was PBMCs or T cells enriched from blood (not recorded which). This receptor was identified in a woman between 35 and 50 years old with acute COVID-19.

CDR3 region: CASSNRVYGYTF. The DNA of the CDR3 is TGTGCCAGCAGTAACAGGGTCTATGGCTACACCTTC. The gene calls are TRBV28 and TRBJ1-2, with a possible D match to TRBD1 (6 bases). Trimming cost V 5 bases and J 4 bases, with 8 bases left between them. This CDR3 is 12 amino acids long. Germline V gives CDR1 MDHEN, CDR2 SYDVKM.